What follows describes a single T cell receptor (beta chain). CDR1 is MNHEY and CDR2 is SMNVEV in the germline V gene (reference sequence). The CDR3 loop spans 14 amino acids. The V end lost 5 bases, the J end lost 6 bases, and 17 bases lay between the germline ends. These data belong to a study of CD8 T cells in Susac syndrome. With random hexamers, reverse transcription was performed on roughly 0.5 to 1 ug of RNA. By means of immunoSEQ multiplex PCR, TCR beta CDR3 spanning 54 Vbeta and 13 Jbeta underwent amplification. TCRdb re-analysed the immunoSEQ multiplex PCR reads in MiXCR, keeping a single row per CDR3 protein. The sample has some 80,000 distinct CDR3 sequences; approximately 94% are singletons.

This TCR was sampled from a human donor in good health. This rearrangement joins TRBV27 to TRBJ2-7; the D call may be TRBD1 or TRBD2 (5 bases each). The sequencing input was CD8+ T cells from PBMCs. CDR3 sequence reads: CASSQMAGTGEQYV. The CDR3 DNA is TGTGCCAGCAGTCAAATGGCAGGGACGGGCGAGCAGTACGTC.